One and the same sample provided the 18 T cell receptor beta chains below, sequenced in a study of identical twins (dated by TCRdb to 2015 to 2016). The library was produced with 5' RACE. The sample was run on an Illumina HiSeq 2000. In TCRdb, the public reads were trimmed at Q25 with fastp and aligned with MiXCR, with productive beta chains retained. Every entry covers one CDR3 protein and lists the most common genes and DNA from its rows. The sample yields fewer than 550,000 distinct CDR3 sequences; roughly 13% were counted once. The top ten clones comprise 0.98% of the sample. These same data were also listed under a study on yellow fever vaccine responses in identical twins.

Sequenced sample: CD4+ T cells sorted from blood. The receptors were gathered from a woman between 18 and 29 years old in good health.

This rearrangement joins TRBV29-1 to TRBJ2-3, with TRBD2 matching over 9 bases. The CDR3 contains 14 residues. The germline V gene encodes CDR1 SQVTM and CDR2 ANQGSEA. The V and J ends lost 8 bases and 4 bases, in that order; junction bases with no gene match: 10. CDR3: CSTAGGGAADTQYF. As DNA, the CDR3 is TGCAGCACCGCTGGCGGGGGGGCGGCAGATACGCAGTATTTT.

The CDR3 is CASSLGSVPGSYNEQFF. CDR3 sequence (DNA): TGTGCCAGCAGCTTGGGTTCCGTCCCGGGCTCCTACAATGAGCAGTTCTTC. The chain couples TRBV5-6 to TRBJ2-1; D unclear. The CDR3 runs 17 residues. V was pared by 0 bases and J by 0 bases, with 13 bases between. Germline V gene data show CDR1 as SGHDT and CDR2 as YYEEEE.

This clonotype was picked up a small number of times. The chain couples TRBV14 to TRBJ1-5; a possible D gene is TRBD1 (5 bases). The germline V and J ends were trimmed by 0 bases and 5 bases, with 8 bases remaining between them. The CDR3 totals 14 residues. Looked up from germline, CDR1 is SGHDN and CDR2 is FVKESK. CDR3 nucleotide sequence: TGTGCCAGCAGCCAAGATTTGGGGGATCAGCCCCAGCATTTT. It is translated as CASSQDLGDQPQHF.

This rearrangement joins TRBV7-2 to TRBJ2-5; TRBD2 matches at 7 bases. V was pared by 0 bases and J by 4 bases, with 11 bases of the junction left unmatched. There are 17 residues in the CDR3. Germline CDR1 is SGHTA and CDR2 is FQGNSA. The CDR3 bases are TGTGCCAGCAGCTTAGCCGGCGGGAGACTACCCCCAGAGACCCAGTACTTC. It translates to CASSLAGGRLPPETQYF.

The chain carries TRBV7-2 and TRBJ2-3; the D gene is possibly TRBD2 (6 bases). V was trimmed by 2 bases and J by 5 bases, leaving 8 bases between them. Germline CDR1 and CDR2: SGHTA and FQGNSA. CDR3 length: 13 residues. This CDR3 is CASSLRRGDTQYF. The CDR3 DNA sequence: TGTGCCAGCAGCTTAAGGAGGGGAGATACGCAGTATTTT.

The sample holds a few counts of this clonotype. This chain joins TRBV3-1 and TRBJ2-2, with unresolved D. With 2 bases removed from V and 6 bases from J, the gap between germline ends came to 10 bases. The CDR3 consists of 14 residues. The germline V gene encodes CDR1 LGHDT and CDR2 YNNKEL (reference sequence). CDR3 nucleotide sequence: TGTGCCAGCAGCCAAAAGGGTTTGGCCGGGGAGCTGTTTTTT. Translated: CASSQKGLAGELFF.

The chain carries TRBV7-2 and TRBJ2-7, with a tentative D call TRBD2 (7 bases). The V gene lost 4 bases and the J gene lost 4 bases, with 14 bases spanning the gap. The CDR3 is 14 amino acids. Per germline, CDR1 SGHTA and CDR2 FQGNSA. CDR3 DNA: TGTGCCAGCAGCTACCAAGGGGGGGGTTACGAGCAGTACTTC. Translation: CASSYQGGGYEQYF.

This sequence joins TRBV7-2 and TRBJ2-1, with D unresolved. The CDR3 length is 16 residues. In germline, CDR1 is SGHTA, CDR2 FQGNSA. Trimming took 2 bases from V and 1 from J, leaving 12 bases between them. This chain's CDR3 is CASSLLRHPSYNEQFF. In DNA, the CDR3 is TGTGCCAGCAGCTTATTACGGCACCCATCCTACAATGAGCAGTTCTTC. The full variable domain, its missing parts supplied by reference TRBV7-2 and TRBJ2-1, is GAGVSQSPSNKVTEKGKDVELRCDPISGHTALYWYRQSLGQGLEFLIYFQGNSAPDKSGLPSDRFSAERTGGSVSTLTIQRTQQEDSAVYLCASSLLRHPSYNEQFFGPGTRLTVL.

This clonotype was seen more than once but under ten times. The chain uses TRBV4-2 and TRBJ2-3; 9 positions match TRBD1. J gave up 4 bases and V 4 bases, and 9 bases lay outside the gene matches. The CDR3 consists of 16 residues. Looked up from germline, CDR1 is LGHNA and CDR2 is YNFKEQ. CDR3 DNA: TGTGCCAGCAGCCCAAACGGGGACAGGGTCCCAGATACGCAGTATTTT. It translates to CASSPNGDRVPDTQYF.

This clonotype has more than one count but fewer than ten. V and J are TRBV19 and TRBJ2-1; 8 bases match TRBD2. Per the germline V gene, CDR1 is LNHDA and CDR2 is SQIVND (reference sequence). The CDR3 totals 17 residues. J was trimmed by 1 base and V by 5 bases; bases with no gene match: 10. CDR3 sequence reads: CASSSLPPGGSYNEQFF. DNA for the CDR3: TGTGCCAGTAGTTCCCTACCACCGGGAGGGTCCTACAATGAGCAGTTCTTC.

This clonotype was counted a few times. The chain joins TRBV29-1 to TRBJ2-3, with 10 bases fitting TRBD2. This CDR3 comprises 16 residues. The V gene end was trimmed by 1 base and the J gene end by 2 bases; junction bases not matched to a gene: 6. Germline CDR1 and CDR2: SQVTM and ANQGSEA. The CDR3 protein is CSVEAVAGGPTDTQYF. CDR3 nucleotide sequence: TGCAGCGTTGAAGCCGTAGCGGGGGGTCCCACAGATACGCAGTATTTT.

The V call is TRBV7-2, the J call TRBJ2-5; D tentatively fits TRBD1 or TRBD2 (6 bases each). With 5 bases removed from V and 5 bases from J, the gap between germline ends came to 15 bases. The CDR3 contains 14 residues. The germline V gene has CDR1 SGHTA and CDR2 FQGNSA. The DNA of the CDR3 is TGTGCCAGCAGCGTTACAGGGAGGCGGGAGACCCAGTACTTC. It yields the protein CASSVTGRRETQYF.

In its sample, this clonotype was seen a few times. The V and J genes are TRBV6-5 and TRBJ1-6; D is undetermined. The CDR3 extends over 17 amino acids. V lost 0 bases and J lost 6, with 15 bases in between. CDR1 MNHEY and CDR2 SVGAGI come from the germline V gene. CDR3 loop: CASSYSNSRRSNSPLHF. The CDR3 region has the DNA TGTGCCAGCAGTTACTCGAATTCGCGAAGGAGTAATTCACCCCTCCACTTT.

This clonotype was seen only a few times. The chain has TRBV29-1 and TRBJ2-5; a weak D match, TRBD1 (5 bases). CDR1 is SQVTM, CDR2 ANQGSEA, per germline. The CDR3 extends over 13 amino acids. Trimming removed 3 bases from V and 2 bases from J, with 10 bases in between. The DNA for the CDR3 is TGCAGCGTTGAGAGACAGCTACAAGAGACCCAGTACTTC. Translated, it gives CSVERQLQETQYF. Based on the CDR3 plus reference TRBV29-1 and TRBJ2-5, the full variable domain is SAVISQKPSRDICQRGTSLTIQCQVDSQVTMMFWYRQQPGQSLTLIATANQGSEATYESGFVIDKFPISRPNLTFSTLTVSNMSPEDSSIYLCSVERQLQETQYFGPGTRLLVL.

The chain uses TRBV27 and TRBJ1-6, with D possibly matching TRBD1 (5 bases). The CDR3 is made up of 14 amino acids. Per germline, CDR1 MNHEY and CDR2 SMNVEV (reference sequence). V was shortened by 2 bases and J by 10 bases, with 12 bases between the two germline ends. The CDR3 bases are TGTGCCAGCAGTTTAGACCCCAGGGACTCACCCCTCCACTTT. Translated: CASSLDPRDSPLHF.

The chain carries TRBV28 and TRBJ2-5; D tentatively reads TRBD1 or TRBD2 (5 bases each). There are 15 residues in the CDR3. Trimming pared 5 bases from V and 5 bases from J, leaving 18 bases between. CDR1 is MDHEN, CDR2 SYDVKM, per germline. The CDR3 loop is CASSGGSNFRETQYF. Here the CDR3 DNA reads TGTGCCAGCAGTGGGGGATCCAACTTCCGGGAGACCCAGTACTTC. Complete variable domain (other parts from reference TRBV28 and TRBJ2-5): DVKVTQSSRYLVKRTGEKVFLECVQDMDHENMFWYRQDPGLGLRLIYFSYDVKMKEKGDIPEGYSVSREKKERFSLILESASTNQTSMYLCASSGGSNFRETQYFGPGTRLLVL.

This clonotype was counted a few times. The CDR3, as DNA: TGTGCCAGCAGTCCTGCCAGGGGGCTACCCTACGAGCAGTACTTC. This sequence encodes CASSPARGLPYEQYF. The chain carries TRBV6-2 or TRBV6-3 and TRBJ2-7, with 8 bases that match TRBD1. The germline V gene encodes CDR1 MNHEY and CDR2 SVGEGT. Trimming at V came to 5 bases and at J to 2 bases, leaving 8 bases not matched to a gene. CDR3 length: 15 residues.

This clonotype was seen at least ten times. V usage is TRBV20-1 and J usage is TRBJ2-2; 7 nucleotides align to TRBD1. CDR3 length equals 13 residues. Trimming cost V 2 bases and J 7 bases; bases outside gene matches: 4. CDR1 and CDR2 from the germline V gene are DFQATT and SNEGSKA (reference sequence). CDR3 sequence reads: CSARKGGIGELFF. The CDR3 nucleotides read TGCAGTGCTAGAAAAGGGGGCATCGGGGAGCTGTTTTTT.